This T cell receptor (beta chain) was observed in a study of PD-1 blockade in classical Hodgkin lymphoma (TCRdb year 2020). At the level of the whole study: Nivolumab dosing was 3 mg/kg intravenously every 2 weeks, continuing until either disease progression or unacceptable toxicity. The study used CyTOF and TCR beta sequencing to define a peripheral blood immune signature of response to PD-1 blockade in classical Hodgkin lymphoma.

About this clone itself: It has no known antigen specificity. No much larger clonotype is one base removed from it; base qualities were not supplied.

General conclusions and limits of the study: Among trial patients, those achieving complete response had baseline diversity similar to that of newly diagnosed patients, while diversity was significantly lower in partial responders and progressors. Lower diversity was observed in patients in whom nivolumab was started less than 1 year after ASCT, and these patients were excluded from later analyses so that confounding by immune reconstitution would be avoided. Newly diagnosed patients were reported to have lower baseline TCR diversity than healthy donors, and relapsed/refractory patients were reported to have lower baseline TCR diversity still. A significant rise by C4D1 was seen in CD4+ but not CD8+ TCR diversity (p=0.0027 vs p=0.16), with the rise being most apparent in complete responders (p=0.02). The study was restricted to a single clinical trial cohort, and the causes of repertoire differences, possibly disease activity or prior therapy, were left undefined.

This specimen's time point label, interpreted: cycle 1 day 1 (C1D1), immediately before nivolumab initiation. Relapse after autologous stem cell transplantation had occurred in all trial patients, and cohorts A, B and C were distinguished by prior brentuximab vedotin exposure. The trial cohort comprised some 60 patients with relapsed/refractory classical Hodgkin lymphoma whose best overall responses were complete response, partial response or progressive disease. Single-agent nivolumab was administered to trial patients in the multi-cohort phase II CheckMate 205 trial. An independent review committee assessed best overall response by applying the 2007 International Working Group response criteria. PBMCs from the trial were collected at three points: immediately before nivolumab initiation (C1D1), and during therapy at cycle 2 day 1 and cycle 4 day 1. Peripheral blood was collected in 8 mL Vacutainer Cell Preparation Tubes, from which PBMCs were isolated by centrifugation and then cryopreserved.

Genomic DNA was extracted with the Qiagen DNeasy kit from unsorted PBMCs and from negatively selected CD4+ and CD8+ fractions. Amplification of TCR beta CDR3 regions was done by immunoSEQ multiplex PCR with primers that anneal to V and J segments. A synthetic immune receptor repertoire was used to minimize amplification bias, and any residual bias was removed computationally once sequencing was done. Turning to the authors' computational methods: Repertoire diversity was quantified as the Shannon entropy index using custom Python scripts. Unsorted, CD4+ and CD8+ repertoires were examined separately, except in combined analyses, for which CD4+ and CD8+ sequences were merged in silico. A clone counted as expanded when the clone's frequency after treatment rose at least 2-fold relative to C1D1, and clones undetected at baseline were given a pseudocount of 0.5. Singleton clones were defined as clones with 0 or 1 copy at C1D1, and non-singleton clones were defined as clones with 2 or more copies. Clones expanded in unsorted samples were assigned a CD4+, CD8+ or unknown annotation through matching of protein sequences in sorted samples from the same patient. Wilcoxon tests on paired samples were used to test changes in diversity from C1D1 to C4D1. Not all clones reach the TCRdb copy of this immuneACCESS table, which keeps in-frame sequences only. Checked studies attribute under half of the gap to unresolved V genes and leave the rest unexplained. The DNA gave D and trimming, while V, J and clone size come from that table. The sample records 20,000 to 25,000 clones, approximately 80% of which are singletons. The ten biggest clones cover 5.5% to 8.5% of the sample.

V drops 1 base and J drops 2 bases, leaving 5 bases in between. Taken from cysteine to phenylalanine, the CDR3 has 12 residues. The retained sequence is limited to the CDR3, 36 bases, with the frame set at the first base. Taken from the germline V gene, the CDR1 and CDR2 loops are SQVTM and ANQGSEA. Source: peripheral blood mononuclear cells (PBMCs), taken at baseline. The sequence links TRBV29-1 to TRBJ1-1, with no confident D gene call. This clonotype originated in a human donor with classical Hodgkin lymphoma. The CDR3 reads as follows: CSVEARNTEAFF. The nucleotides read TGCAGCGTTGAAGCGCGAAACACTGAAGCTTTCTTT.